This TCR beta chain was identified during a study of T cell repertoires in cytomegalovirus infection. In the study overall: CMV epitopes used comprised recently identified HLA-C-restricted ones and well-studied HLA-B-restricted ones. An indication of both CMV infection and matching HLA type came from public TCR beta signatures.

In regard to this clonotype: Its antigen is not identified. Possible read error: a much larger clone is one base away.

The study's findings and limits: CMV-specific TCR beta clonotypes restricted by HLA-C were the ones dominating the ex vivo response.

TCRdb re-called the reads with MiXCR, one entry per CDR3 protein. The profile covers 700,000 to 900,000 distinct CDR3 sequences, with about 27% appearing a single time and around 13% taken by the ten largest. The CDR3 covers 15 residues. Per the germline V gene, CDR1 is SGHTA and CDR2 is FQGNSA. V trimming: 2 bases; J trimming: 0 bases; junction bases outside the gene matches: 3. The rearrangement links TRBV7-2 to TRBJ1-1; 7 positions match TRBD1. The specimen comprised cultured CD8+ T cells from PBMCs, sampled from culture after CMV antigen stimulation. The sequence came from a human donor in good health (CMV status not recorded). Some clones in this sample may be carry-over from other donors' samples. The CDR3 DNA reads TGTGCCAGCAGCTTAAACAGGGGCTTGAACACTGAAGCTTTCTTT. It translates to CASSLNRGLNTEAFF. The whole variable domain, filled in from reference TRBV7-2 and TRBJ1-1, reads GAGVSQSPSNKVTEKGKDVELRCDPISGHTALYWYRQSLGQGLEFLIYFQGNSAPDKSGLPSDRFSAERTGGSVSTLTIQRTQQEDSAVYLCASSLNRGLNTEAFFGQGTRLTVV.